The source of this T cell receptor (beta chain) is a study of identical twins. Addition of a universal primer site occurred through template switching, and cDNA carried unique molecular identifiers. TCRdb passed the 5' RACE reads through MiXCR, listing each CDR3 protein once. The sample has roughly 260,000 distinct CDR3 sequences; 7.5% are singletons. Broader study findings: Because invariant MAIT and iNKT cells could be present, zero-insertion analyses could be partly confounded. The models systematically underestimated how much out-of-frame TCR alpha was shared in monozygotic twins. Out-of-frame alpha sequences shared between twins exhibited an excess of low generation probability.

Losses at the gene ends were 6 bases for V and 6 bases for J; bases not matched to a gene: 7. The CDR3 consists of 13 residues. Germline V CDR1 and CDR2: SQVTM, ANQGSEA. A word on this clonotype: Antigen: not known.

The same data also contributed to another study, on yellow fever vaccine responses in identical twins.

The clonotype was recovered from a woman younger than 35 in good health. The J gene is TRBJ2-1, the V gene TRBV29-1, with 8 positions matching TRBD1. The sequencing input was CD8+ T cells sorted from blood. Here the CDR3 reads CSVVDRDLNEQFF. The CDR3 DNA reads as TGCAGCGTCGTGGACAGGGACCTCAATGAGCAGTTCTTC.